Listed here is a single T cell receptor (beta chain). Authors' methods: Using reference gene primer amplification, nucleated cell counts were estimated. Profiling relied on immunoSEQ multiplex PCR, and the TCRdb table lists in-frame clones only, not all of them. Clonal size and the V and J genes are those of that table, whereas D and trimming came from the DNA. The sample lists hundreds of thousands of clones, 65% to 90% occurring once. These data belong to a study of blood T cell repertoires in COVID-19. Overall study context: Sites in the United States, Italy and Spain provided acute and convalescent COVID-19 samples.

The CDR3 is 16 amino acids. Trimming at V came to 5 bases and at J to 1 base, leaving 10 bases not matched to a gene. Germline CDR1 SGHDN, CDR2 FVKESK. The TCR was taken from a man aged 45-60 years with COVID-19, enrolled during active disease. The chain joins TRBV14 to TRBJ2-5; TRBD2 agrees at 7 bases. The sample comprised peripheral blood. CDR3: CASSRTLAEPQETQYF. The CDR3 region has the DNA TGTGCCAGCAGCAGAACCCTAGCGGAACCCCAAGAGACCCAGTACTTC.